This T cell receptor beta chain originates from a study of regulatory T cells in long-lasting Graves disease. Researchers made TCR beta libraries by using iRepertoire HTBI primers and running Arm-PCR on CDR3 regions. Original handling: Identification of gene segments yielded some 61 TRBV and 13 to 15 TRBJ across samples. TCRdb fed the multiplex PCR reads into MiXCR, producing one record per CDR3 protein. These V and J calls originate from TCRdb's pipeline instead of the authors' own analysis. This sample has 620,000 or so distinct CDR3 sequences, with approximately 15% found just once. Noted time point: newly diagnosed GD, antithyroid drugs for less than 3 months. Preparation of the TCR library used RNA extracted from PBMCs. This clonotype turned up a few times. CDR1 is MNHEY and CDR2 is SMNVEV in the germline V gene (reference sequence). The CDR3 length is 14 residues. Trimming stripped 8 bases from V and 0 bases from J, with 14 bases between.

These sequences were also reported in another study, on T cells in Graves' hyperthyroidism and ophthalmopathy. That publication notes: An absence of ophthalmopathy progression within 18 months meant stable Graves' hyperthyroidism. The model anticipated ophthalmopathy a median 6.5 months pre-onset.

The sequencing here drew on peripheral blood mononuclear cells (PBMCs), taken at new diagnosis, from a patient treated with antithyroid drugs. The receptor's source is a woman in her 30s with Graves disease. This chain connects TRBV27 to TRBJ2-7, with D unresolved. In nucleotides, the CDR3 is TGTGCCAGCTCAACGGGCACGAACTCCTACGAGCAGTACTTC. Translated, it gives CASSTGTNSYEQYF.